The next 3 T cell receptor beta chains were all read from a single sample in a study of T cell responses to AZD1222 COVID-19 vaccine. Sequencing used immunoSEQ multiplex PCR; TCRdb keeps in-frame clones, though not all of them. The table includes 80,000 to 90,000 clones, 85% to 90% detected once. The sample was peripheral blood, taken 28 days after the second AZD1222 dose. Receptors originate from an adult who received the AZD1222 COVID-19 vaccine.

The chain employs TRBV6-5 and TRBJ1-2; D is perhaps TRBD1 (5 bases). Germline V gene data show CDR1 as MNHEY and CDR2 as SVGAGI. The CDR3 has 14 amino acids. The V end lost 4 bases, the J end lost 4 bases, and 13 bases lay between the germline ends. CDR3 amino acids: CASSSGDWAYGYTF. CDR3 in DNA: TGTGCCAGCAGTTCGGGGGATTGGGCCTATGGCTACACCTTC.

The V gene is TRBV6-5, the J gene TRBJ2-5; D not certain. Deletions cut 7 bases from V and 5 bases from J, with 14 bases between. Germline assignment: CDR1 MNHEY and CDR2 SVGAGI. The CDR3 runs to 13 residues. The CDR3 sequence is CASTQLGRETQYF. The CDR3 nucleotides read TGTGCCAGCACCCAACTTGGACGGGAGACCCAGTACTTC.

The genes are TRBV19 and TRBJ1-2; D possibly corresponds to TRBD1 (5 bases). CDR1 and CDR2 from the germline V gene are LNHDA and SQIVND (reference sequence). V gave up 4 bases and J gave up 6 bases, with 15 bases separating them. The CDR3 length is 14 residues. The CDR3 sequence is CASSTPGRRDGYTF. The CDR3 nucleotides read TGTGCCAGTAGTACCCCAGGGAGGCGCGATGGCTACACCTTC.